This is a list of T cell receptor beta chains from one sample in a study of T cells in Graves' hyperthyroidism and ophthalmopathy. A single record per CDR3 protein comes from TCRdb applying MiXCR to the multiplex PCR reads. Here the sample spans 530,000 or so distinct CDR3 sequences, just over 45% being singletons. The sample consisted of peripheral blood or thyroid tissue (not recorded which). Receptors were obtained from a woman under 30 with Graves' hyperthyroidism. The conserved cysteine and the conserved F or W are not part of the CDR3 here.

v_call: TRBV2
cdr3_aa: ASSPGLMTGGENQPQH

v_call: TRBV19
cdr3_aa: ASSLLGQGGMNTEAF

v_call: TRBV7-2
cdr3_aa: ASSRGVSQPQH

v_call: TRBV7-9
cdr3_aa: ASSLDGSGGYEQY

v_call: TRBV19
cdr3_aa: ASSIGTTNTEAF

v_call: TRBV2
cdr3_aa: ASSETGDGYTIY

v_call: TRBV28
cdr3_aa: ASSPFGEGFQPQH

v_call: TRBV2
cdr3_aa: ATSRRPGSNYEQY

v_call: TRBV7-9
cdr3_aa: ASSLALGPSTYGYT

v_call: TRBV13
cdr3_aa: ASSLARGWESGGEKLF

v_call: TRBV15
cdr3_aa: ATSDLAGGGEQY

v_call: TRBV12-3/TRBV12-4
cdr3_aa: ASSLGGSNYGYT

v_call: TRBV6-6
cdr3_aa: ASSQTDSNQPQH

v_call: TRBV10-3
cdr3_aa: AIGVEGNTGELF

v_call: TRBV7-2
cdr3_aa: ASSLRLGQNSDQPNYGYT

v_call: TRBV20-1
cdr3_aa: SARSRDRGASRNGYT

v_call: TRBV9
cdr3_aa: ASMGTGYGYT

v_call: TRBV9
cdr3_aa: ASSTSGSRDEQF

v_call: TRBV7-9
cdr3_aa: ASSSGRESSYEQY

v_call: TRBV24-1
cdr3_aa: ATSDPRGDEKLF

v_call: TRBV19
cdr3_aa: ASSRGGDSGANVLT

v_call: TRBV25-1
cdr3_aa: ASSEGTSGTGEQY